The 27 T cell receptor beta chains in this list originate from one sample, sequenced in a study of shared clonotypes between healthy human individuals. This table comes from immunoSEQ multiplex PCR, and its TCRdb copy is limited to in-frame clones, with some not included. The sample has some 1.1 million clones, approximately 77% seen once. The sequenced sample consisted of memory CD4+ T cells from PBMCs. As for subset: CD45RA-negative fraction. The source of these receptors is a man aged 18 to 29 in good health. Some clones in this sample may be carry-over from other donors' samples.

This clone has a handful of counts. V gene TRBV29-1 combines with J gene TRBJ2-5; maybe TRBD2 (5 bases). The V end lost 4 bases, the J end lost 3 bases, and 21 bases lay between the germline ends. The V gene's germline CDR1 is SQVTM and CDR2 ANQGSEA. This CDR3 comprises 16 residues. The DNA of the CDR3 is TGCAGCGTTGCCCAAAGAGACGGGGTCCTAAAAGAGACCCAGTACTTC. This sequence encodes CSVAQRDGVLKETQYF.

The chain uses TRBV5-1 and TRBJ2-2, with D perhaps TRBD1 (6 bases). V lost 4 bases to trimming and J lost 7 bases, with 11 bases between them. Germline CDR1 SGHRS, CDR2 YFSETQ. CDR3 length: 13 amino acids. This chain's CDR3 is CASSAETGGELFF. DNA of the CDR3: TGCGCCAGCAGCGCGGAGACAGGCGGGGAGCTGTTTTTT.

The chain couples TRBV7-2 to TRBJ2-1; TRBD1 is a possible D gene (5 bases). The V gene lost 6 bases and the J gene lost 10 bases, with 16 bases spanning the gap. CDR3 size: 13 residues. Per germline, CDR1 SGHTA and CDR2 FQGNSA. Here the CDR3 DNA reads TGTGCCAGCAGTTATAGGGGCCGGCGAGAGCAGTTCTTC. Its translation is CASSYRGRREQFF.

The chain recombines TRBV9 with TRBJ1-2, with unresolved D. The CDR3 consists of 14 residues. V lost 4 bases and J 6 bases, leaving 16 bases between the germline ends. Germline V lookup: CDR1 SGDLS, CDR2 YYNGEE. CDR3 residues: CASSSNLGRNGYTF. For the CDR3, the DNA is TGTGCCAGCAGCTCAAACCTGGGCCGTAATGGCTACACCTTC.

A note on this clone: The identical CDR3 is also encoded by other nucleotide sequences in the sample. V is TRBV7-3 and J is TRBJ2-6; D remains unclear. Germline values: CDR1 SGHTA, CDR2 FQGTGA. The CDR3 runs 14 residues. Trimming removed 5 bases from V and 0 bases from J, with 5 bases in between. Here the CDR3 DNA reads TGTGCCAGCAGCCGAAGCTCTGGGGCCAACGTCCTGACTTTC. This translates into CASSRSSGANVLTF.

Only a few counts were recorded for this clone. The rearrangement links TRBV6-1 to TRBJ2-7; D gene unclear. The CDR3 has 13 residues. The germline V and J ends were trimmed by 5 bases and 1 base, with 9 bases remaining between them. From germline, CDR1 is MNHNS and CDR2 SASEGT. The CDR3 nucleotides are TGTGCCAGCAGTACACTGAGGTCCTACGAGCAGTACTTC. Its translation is CASSTLRSYEQYF.

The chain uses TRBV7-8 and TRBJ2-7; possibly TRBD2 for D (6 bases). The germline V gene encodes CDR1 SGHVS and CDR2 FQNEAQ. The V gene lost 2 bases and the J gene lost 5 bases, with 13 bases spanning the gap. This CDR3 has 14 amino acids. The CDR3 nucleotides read TGTGCCAGCAGCTTATTTTCCGGGAGTGACGAGCAGTACTTC. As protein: CASSLFSGSDEQYF.

CDR3 residues: CASSSPGSPTNEKLFF. The CDR3 DNA follows: TGTGCCAGCAGCTCCCCCGGGTCCCCAACTAATGAAAAACTGTTTTTT. The chain combines TRBV5-5 with TRBJ1-4; D remains unclear. This CDR3 spans 16 amino acids. Per germline, CDR1 SGHKS and CDR2 YYEKEE (reference sequence). The ends were cut back, 3 bases at V and 0 bases at J, with 12 bases in the middle. Full variable domain (outside the CDR3, taken from reference TRBV5-5 and TRBJ1-4): DAGVTQSPTHLIKTRGQQVTLRCSPISGHKSVSWYQQVLGQGPQFIFQYYEKEERGRGNFPDRFSARQFPNYSSELNVNALLLGDSALYLCASSSPGSPTNEKLFFGSGTQLSVL.

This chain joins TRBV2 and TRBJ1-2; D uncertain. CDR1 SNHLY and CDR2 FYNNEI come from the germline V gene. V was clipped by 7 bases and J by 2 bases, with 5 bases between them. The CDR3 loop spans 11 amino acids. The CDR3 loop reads CASIRNYGYTF. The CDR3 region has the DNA TGTGCCAGCATACGGAACTATGGCTACACCTTC. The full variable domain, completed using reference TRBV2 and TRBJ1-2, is EPEVTQTPSHQVTQMGQEVILRCVPISNHLYFYWYRQILGQKVEFLVSFYNNEISEKSEIFDDQFSVERPDGSNFTLKIRSTKLEDSAMYFCASIRNYGYTFGSGTRLTVV.

CDR3 sequence: CASSQAGGGPYNEQFF. DNA for the CDR3: TGTGCCAGCAGCCAAGCAGGGGGAGGGCCCTACAATGAGCAGTTCTTC. This rearrangement joins TRBV4-2 to TRBJ2-1; D may correspond to TRBD1 or TRBD2 (7 bases each). Trimming cost V 1 base and J 2 bases, with 12 bases left between them. The CDR3 covers 16 residues. Germline loops: CDR1 LGHNA, CDR2 YNFKEQ.

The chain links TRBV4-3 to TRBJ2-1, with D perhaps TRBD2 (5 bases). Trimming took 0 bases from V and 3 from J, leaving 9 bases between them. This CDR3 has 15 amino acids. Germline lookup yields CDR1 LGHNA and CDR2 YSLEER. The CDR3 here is CASSQERSGYNEQFF. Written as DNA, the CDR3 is TGCGCCAGCAGCCAAGAGAGAAGCGGCTACAATGAGCAGTTCTTC.

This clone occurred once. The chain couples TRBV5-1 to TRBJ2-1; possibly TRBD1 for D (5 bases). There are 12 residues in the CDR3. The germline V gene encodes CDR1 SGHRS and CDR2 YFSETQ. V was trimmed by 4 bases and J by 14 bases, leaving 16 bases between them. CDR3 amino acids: CASSRPGREKFF. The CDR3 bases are TGCGCCAGCAGCCGACCCGGCAGGGAAAAGTTCTTC.

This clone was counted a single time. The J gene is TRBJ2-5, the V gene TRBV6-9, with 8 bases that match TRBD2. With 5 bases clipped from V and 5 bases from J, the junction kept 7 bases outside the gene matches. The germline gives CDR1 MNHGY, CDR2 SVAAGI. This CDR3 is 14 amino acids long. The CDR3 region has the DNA TGTGCCAGCAGTCCGGGACTAGTAAGGGAGACCCAGTACTTC. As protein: CASSPGLVRETQYF.

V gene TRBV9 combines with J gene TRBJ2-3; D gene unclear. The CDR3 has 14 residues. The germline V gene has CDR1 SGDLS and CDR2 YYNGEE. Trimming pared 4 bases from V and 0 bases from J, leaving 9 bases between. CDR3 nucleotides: TGTGCCAGCAGCACCCGGTCTAGCACAGATACGCAGTATTTT. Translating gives CASSTRSSTDTQYF.

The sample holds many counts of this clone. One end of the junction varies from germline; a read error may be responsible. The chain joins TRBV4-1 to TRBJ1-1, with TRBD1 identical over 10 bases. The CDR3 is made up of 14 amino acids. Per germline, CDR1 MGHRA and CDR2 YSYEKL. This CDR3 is CASSRGQGNNEAFF. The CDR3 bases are TGCGCCAGCAGCCGGGGACAGGGGAACAATGAAGCTTTCTTT.

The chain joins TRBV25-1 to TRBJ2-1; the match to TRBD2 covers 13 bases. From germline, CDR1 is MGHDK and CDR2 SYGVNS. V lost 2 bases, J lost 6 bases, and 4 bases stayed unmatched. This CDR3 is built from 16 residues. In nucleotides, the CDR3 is TGTGCCAGCAGTGAAACTAGCGGGAGGGCCTTCAATGAGCAGTTCTTC. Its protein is CASSETSGRAFNEQFF.

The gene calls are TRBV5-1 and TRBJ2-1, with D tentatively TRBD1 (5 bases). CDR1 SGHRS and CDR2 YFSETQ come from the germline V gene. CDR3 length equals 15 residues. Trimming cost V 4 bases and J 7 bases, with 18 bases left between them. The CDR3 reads CASSRSPGPSNEQFF. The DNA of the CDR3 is TGCGCCAGCAGCCGCAGCCCAGGGCCGTCGAATGAGCAGTTCTTC.

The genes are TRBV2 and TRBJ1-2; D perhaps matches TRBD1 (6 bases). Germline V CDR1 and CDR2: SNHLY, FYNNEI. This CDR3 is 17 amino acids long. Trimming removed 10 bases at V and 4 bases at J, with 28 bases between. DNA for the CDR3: TGTGCCATGCTCGGGGGATTTTCCGGACAGAGCCTCTATGGCTACACCTTC. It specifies CAMLGGFSGQSLYGYTF.

CDR3 DNA: TGTGCCAGTAGTATGCGAGAGGGCCTACAGACCCAGTACTTC. This encodes CASSMREGLQTQYF. The rearrangement joins TRBV19 to TRBJ2-5; D perhaps matches TRBD2 (5 bases). Germline CDR1 reads LNHDA; CDR2 reads SQIVND (reference sequence). With 3 bases removed from V and 6 bases from J, the gap between germline ends came to 14 bases. CDR3 size: 14 residues.

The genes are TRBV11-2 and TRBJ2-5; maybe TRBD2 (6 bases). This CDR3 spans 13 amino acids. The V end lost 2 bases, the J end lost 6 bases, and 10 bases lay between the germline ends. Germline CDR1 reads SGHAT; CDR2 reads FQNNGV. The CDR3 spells CASSLSGRKTQYF. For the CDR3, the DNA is TGTGCCAGCAGCTTATCCGGGAGAAAGACCCAGTACTTC.

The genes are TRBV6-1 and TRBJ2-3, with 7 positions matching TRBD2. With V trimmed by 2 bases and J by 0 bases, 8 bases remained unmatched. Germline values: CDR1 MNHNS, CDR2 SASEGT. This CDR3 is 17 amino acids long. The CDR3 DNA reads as TGTGCCAGCAGTGAAAGAATAGCGGGCGACAGCACAGATACGCAGTATTTT. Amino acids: CASSERIAGDSTDTQYF.

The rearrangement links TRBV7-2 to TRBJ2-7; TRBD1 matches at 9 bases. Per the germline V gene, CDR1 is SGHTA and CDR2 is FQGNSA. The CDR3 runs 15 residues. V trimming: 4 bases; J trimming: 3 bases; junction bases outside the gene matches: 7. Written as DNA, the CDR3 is TGTGCCAGCAGCTCCCGGGACAGGGCCGACTACGAGCAGTACTTC. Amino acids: CASSSRDRADYEQYF.

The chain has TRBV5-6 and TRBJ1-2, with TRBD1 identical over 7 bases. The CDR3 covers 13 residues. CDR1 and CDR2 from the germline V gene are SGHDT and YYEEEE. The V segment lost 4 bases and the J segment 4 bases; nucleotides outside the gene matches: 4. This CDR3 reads CASSPDRSYGYTF. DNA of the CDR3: TGTGCCAGCAGCCCGGACAGGAGCTATGGCTACACCTTC.

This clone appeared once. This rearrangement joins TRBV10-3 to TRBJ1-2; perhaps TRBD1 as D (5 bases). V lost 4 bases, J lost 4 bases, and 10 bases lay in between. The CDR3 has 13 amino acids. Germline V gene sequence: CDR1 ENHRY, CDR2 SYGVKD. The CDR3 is CAISGQGSYGYTF. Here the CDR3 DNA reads TGTGCCATCAGTGGCCAGGGCTCCTATGGCTACACCTTC.

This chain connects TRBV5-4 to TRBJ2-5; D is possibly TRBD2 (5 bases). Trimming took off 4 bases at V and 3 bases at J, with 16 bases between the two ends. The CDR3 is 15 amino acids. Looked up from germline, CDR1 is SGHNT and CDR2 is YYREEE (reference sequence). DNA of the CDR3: TGTGCCAGCAGCAACCGCGGGCTAATAAAAGAGACCCAGTACTTC. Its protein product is CASSNRGLIKETQYF. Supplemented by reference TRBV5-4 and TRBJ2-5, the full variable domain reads ETGVTQSPTHLIKTRGQQVTLRCSSQSGHNTVSWYQQALGQGPQFIFQYYREEENGRGNFPPRFSGLQFPNYSSELNVNALELDDSALYLCASSNRGLIKETQYFGPGTRLLVL.

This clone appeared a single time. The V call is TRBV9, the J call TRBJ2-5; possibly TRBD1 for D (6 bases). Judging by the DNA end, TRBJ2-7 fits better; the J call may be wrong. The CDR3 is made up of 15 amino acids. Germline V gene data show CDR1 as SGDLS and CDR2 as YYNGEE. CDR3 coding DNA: TGTGCCAGCAGCGCCCAACAGGGACCAACCTACGAGCAGTACTTC. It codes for CASSAQQGPTYEQYF.

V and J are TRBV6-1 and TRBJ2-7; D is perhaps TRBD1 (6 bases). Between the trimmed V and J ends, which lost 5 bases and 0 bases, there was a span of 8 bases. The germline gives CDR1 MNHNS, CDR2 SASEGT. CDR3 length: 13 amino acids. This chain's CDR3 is CASSNRVSYEQYF. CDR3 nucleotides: TGTGCCAGCAGTAACAGGGTCTCCTACGAGCAGTACTTC.